The T cell receptor (beta chain) described here comes from a study of cytomegalovirus exposure and HLA in healthy donors. Study as a whole: In a later analysis, the roughly 120 validation repertoires were reported to have used the same platform as the approximately 690 first-cohort repertoires. Broader study findings: There were a few CMV-associated chains whose specificity for CMV antigens was confirmed in vitro. Most TCR sequences proved rare, with some public TCRs found in many donors.

J was trimmed by 0 bases and V by 2 bases; bases with no gene match: 13. Germline V lookup: CDR1 SGDLS, CDR2 YYNGEE. This CDR3 has 20 amino acids. The roughly 120-subject validation cohort, separate from the roughly 700-subject first cohort, included the donors. The assay was immunoSEQ multiplex PCR, and TCRdb's table has in-frame clones only and misses some. This table holds over 90,000 clones, approximately 94% found once. On this clone itself: Its antigen is unknown.

The source is a woman under 30 in good health and CMV-seronegative. The chain recombines TRBV9 with TRBJ2-1, with TRBD2 matching 11 bases. Material for sequencing was PBMCs. The CDR3 is CASSVPTSGVFLSSYNEQFF. CDR3 bases: TGTGCCAGCAGCGTCCCGACTAGCGGGGTTTTTCTAAGCTCCTACAATGAGCAGTTCTTC.